The rows below give T cell receptor beta chains drawn from one sample of a study of blood T cells in healthy people across ages. In TCRdb, the 5' RACE reads were re-called with MiXCR into one record per CDR3 protein. The sample includes hundreds of thousands of distinct CDR3 sequences, about 30% of them seen just once. What was sequenced was blood. These receptors were taken from a woman over 75 in good health. The CDR3 runs from the conserved cysteine through the conserved F or W.

j_call: TRBJ2-1
v_call: TRBV7-2
cdr3_aa: CASSALNGYNEQFF

j_call: TRBJ2-1
v_call: TRBV5-1
cdr3_aa: CASSYGQGANEQFF

j_call: TRBJ2-7
v_call: TRBV5-5
cdr3_aa: CASSLEGALPAYEQYF

j_call: TRBJ2-3
v_call: TRBV7-9
cdr3_aa: CASGWGDRSSSTDTQYF

j_call: TRBJ1-6
v_call: TRBV9
cdr3_aa: CASSPSGDRGNSPLHF

j_call: TRBJ2-1
v_call: TRBV15
cdr3_aa: CATSRVPGLANEQFF

j_call: TRBJ1-1
v_call: TRBV7-3
cdr3_aa: CASRETGNPNTEAFF

j_call: TRBJ2-1
v_call: TRBV5-1
cdr3_aa: CASSSDSPAYNEQFF

j_call: TRBJ2-4
v_call: TRBV4-3
cdr3_aa: CASSQVASGGAGKNIQYF

j_call: TRBJ2-1
v_call: TRBV15
cdr3_aa: CATRGGLAGGSSYNEQFF

j_call: TRBJ2-3
v_call: TRBV12-3/TRBV12-4
cdr3_aa: CASSLDYQAQYF

j_call: TRBJ1-5
v_call: TRBV15
cdr3_aa: CATSRERTVRQPQHF

j_call: TRBJ2-4
v_call: TRBV4-1
cdr3_aa: CASSQMTGREAKNIQYF

j_call: TRBJ2-1
v_call: TRBV7-3
cdr3_aa: CASSSGTGGSNEQFF